This entry lists 32 T cell receptor beta chains sequenced from one sample in a study of cytomegalovirus exposure and HLA in healthy donors. PCR was performed using 60 Vbeta and 13 Jbeta primers. Profiling relied on immunoSEQ multiplex PCR, and the TCRdb table lists in-frame clones only, not all of them. The sample has around 99,000 clones, over 75% seen once. Sequencing used PBMCs. These receptors were collected from a male donor in good health and CMV-seronegative.

The V gene is TRBV30, the J gene TRBJ2-3, with 10 bases that match TRBD2. V lost 4 bases, J lost 3 bases, and 10 bases stayed unmatched. This CDR3 comprises 16 residues. CDR1 GTSNPN and CDR2 SVGIG come from the germline V gene (reference sequence). The CDR3, as DNA: TGTGCCTGGAACCGACCTAGCGGGAGTCGGACAGATACGCAGTATTTT. It encodes CAWNRPSGSRTDTQYF.

This clone was detected once. The chain joins TRBV21-1 to TRBJ2-7; TRBD2, the table's D call, was not compared with the DNA. TRBV21-1 is recorded as a pseudogene. This CDR3 has 16 residues. The CDR3 region is CASPWIRGCNAYEQYF. The CDR3 coding sequence is TGTGCCAGCCCCTGGATACGGGGATGCAACGCCTACGAGCAGTACTTC.

Only a few counts were recorded for this clone. V is TRBV6-5 and J is TRBJ1-2; possible D gene TRBD1, 5 bases. The CDR3 extends over 14 amino acids. Germline lookup yields CDR1 MNHEY and CDR2 SVGAGI. The germline V and J ends were trimmed by 2 bases and 4 bases, with 11 bases remaining between them. The DNA for the CDR3 is TGTGCCAGCAGTTACCGGGGGTCCCCCTATGGCTACACCTTC. The encoded protein is CASSYRGSPYGYTF.

The count of this clone is one. The V call is TRBV7-8, the J call TRBJ2-7; TRBD2 agrees at 16 bases. This CDR3 spans 19 amino acids. The germline gives CDR1 SGHVS, CDR2 FQNEAQ. J was trimmed by 3 bases and V by 5 bases; bases with no gene match: 13. The CDR3 protein is CASSQTPGLAGGLYYEQYF. In DNA form, the CDR3 reads TGTGCCAGCAGCCAAACGCCGGGACTAGCGGGAGGGCTGTACTACGAGCAGTACTTC.

The rearrangement uses TRBV9 and TRBJ2-2, with D possibly matching TRBD2 (5 bases). Trimming cost V 0 bases and J 0 bases, with 9 bases left between them. This CDR3 has 16 residues. Germline CDR1 reads SGDLS; CDR2 reads YYNGEE. The CDR3 bases are TGTGCCAGCAGCGTAGAGAGGGCCGCGAACACCGGGGAGCTGTTTTTT. It codes for CASSVERAANTGELFF.

The chain is built from TRBV6-1 and TRBJ1-3; D is possibly TRBD1 (6 bases). Germline CDR1 and CDR2: MNHNS and SASEGT. V shed 2 bases and J shed 10 bases, with 12 bases lying between them. This CDR3 contains 13 residues. The CDR3 DNA follows: TGTGCCAGCAGTGAATTCAGGGGAGGGACCATATATTTT. This translates into CASSEFRGGTIYF.

This clone showed up just a few times. V and J are TRBV21-1 and TRBJ2-1; the table's D call of TRBD2 was not tested on the DNA. TRBV21-1 is a known pseudogene. The CDR3 loop spans 15 amino acids. The CDR3 loop reads CASSPGRDAYNEQFF. In nucleotides, the CDR3 is TGTGCCAGCAGCCCCGGGAGGGATGCCTACAATGAGCAGTTCTTC.

This chain links TRBV21-1 with TRBJ2-5; the D call in the table, TRBD1, was not verified against the DNA. TRBV21-1 is deemed a pseudogene. The CDR3 is made up of 21 amino acids. CDR3 loop: CASSNESNPGQKNEYQETQYF. The CDR3 DNA reads as TGTGCCAGCAGCAACGAGTCGAATCCGGGACAGAAAAACGAGTACCAAGAGACCCAGTACTTC.

Worth noting for this clone: At one end the junction does not follow the germline gene, possibly because of a read error. This chain connects TRBV6-5 to TRBJ2-2, with D hard to call. The CDR3 runs 15 residues. Germline lookup yields CDR1 MNHEY and CDR2 SVGAGI. In DNA, the CDR3 is TGTGCCGGCAGTTACAGCCAGGCTTACACCGGGGAGCTGTTTTTT. It specifies CAGSYSQAYTGELFF.

V usage is TRBV2 and J usage is TRBJ1-4, with D possibly TRBD1 on 5 matching bases. This CDR3 spans 15 amino acids. V shed 6 bases and J shed 0 bases, with 11 bases lying between them. The V gene's germline CDR1 is SNHLY and CDR2 FYNNEI. As DNA, the CDR3 is TGTGCCAGCAGGGGGGGTACAGCAACTAATGAAAAACTGTTTTTT. Translating it yields CASRGGTATNEKLFF.

The chain carries TRBV7-3 and TRBJ2-1; 11 bases are shared with TRBD1. V gave up 4 bases and J gave up 2 bases; unmatched junction bases: 1. This CDR3 is 15 amino acids long. Germline V gene sequence: CDR1 SGHTA, CDR2 FQGTGA. CDR3 coding DNA: TGTGCCAGCAGCTCGGGACAGGGGGCCTACAATGAGCAGTTCTTC. It codes for CASSSGQGAYNEQFF.

The chain couples TRBV27 to TRBJ1-5; 8 nucleotides match TRBD1. Germline V gives CDR1 MNHEY, CDR2 SMNVEV (reference sequence). The CDR3 totals 15 residues. The V gene end was trimmed by 4 bases and the J gene end by 3 bases; junction bases not matched to a gene: 5. The CDR3 sequence: CASSWATGDNQPQHF. In DNA form, the CDR3 reads TGTGCCAGCAGTTGGGCGACAGGGGACAATCAGCCCCAGCATTTT.

This clone has only one observation. The rearrangement joins TRBV10-2 to TRBJ2-4; TRBD2 might be the D (6 bases). With 8 bases removed from V and 0 bases from J, the gap between germline ends came to 14 bases. This CDR3 comprises 15 residues. Germline CDR1 and CDR2: WSHSY and SAAADI. CDR3 sequence: CASVGRERAKNIQYF. For the CDR3, the DNA is TGCGCCAGCGTTGGTCGGGAGAGAGCCAAAAACATTCAGTACTTC.

This sequence joins TRBV27 and TRBJ2-1; tentatively, D is TRBD2 (6 bases). CDR3 size: 13 residues. The V end was cut by 5 bases, the J end by 7 bases, with 12 bases between. Germline CDR1 and CDR2: MNHEY and SMNVEV (reference sequence). The CDR3, as DNA: TGTGCCAGCAGTCCGGGACTCGCGAATGAGCAGTTCTTC. It encodes CASSPGLANEQFF.

CDR3 bases: TGTGCCAGCAGCAAAACGGGGAGCTCCTACGAGCAGTACTTC. Its translation: CASSKTGSSYEQYF. The chain combines TRBV27 with TRBJ2-5, with a weak D call TRBD2 (5 bases). Matching the DNA end better, TRBJ2-7 makes the J call doubtful. This CDR3 comprises 14 residues. Germline loops: CDR1 MNHEY, CDR2 SMNVEV (reference sequence).

Here the CDR3 reads CASSLVGGHEQYF. The DNA of the CDR3 is TGTGCCAGCAGCTTAGTTGGGGGCCACGAGCAGTACTTC. The rearrangement uses TRBV7-9 and TRBJ2-7, with D possibly TRBD1 on 6 matching bases. The CDR3 is 13 amino acids. Germline CDR1 SEHNR, CDR2 FQNEAQ (reference sequence). V was shortened by 1 base and J by 5 bases, with 9 bases between the two germline ends.

V and J are TRBV7-7 and TRBJ2-7; 7 nucleotides agree with TRBD1. The V gene's germline CDR1 is SSHAT and CDR2 FNYEAQ (reference sequence). This CDR3 is built from 15 residues. V was pared by 1 base and J by 2 bases, with 5 bases of the junction left unmatched. CDR3 residues: CASSLEVGTAYEQYF. CDR3 sequence (DNA): TGTGCCAGCAGCTTAGAGGTAGGGACAGCCTACGAGCAGTACTTC.

The chain recombines TRBV28 with TRBJ2-7; TRBD1 aligns across 10 bases. V lost 7 bases and J lost 3; bases outside the gene matches: 9. The CDR3 is 15 residues long. Germline lookup yields CDR1 MDHEN and CDR2 SYDVKM. DNA of the CDR3: TGTGCCAGCAACATGGGGACAGGGGCTTTCTACGAGCAGTACTTC. Amino acid sequence: CASNMGTGAFYEQYF.

This clone was seen just once. The chain employs TRBV6-1 and TRBJ2-3, with TRBD1 matching over 9 bases. The germline gives CDR1 MNHNS, CDR2 SASEGT. V dropped 4 bases and J dropped 4; count of bases not matched to a gene: 6. This CDR3 has 15 residues. CDR3 sequence reads: CASSAGQGRSDTQYF. CDR3 bases: TGTGCCAGCAGTGCCGGACAGGGGCGGTCAGATACGCAGTATTTT.

This clone was picked up one time. The chain carries TRBV11-3 and TRBJ2-1, with 10 nucleotides matching TRBD2. V lost 3 bases, J lost 6 bases, and 5 bases stayed unmatched. This CDR3 contains 15 residues. CDR1 and CDR2 from the germline V gene are SGHNT and YENEEA. The CDR3 reads CASSFGTSVSNEQFF. In nucleotides, the CDR3 is TGTGCCAGCAGCTTTGGGACTAGCGTTTCCAATGAGCAGTTCTTC. The full variable domain, with the rest looked up from reference TRBV11-3 and TRBJ2-1, is EAGVVQSPRYKIIEKKQPVAFWCNPISGHNTLYWYLQNLGQGPELLIRYENEEAVDDSQLPKDRFSAERLKGVDSTLKIQPAELGDSAVYLCASSFGTSVSNEQFFGPGTRLTVL.

The CDR3 reads CASSRTDYNSPLHF. The CDR3 DNA reads as TGTGCCAGCAGCCGGACTGACTATAATTCACCCCTCCACTTT. The rearrangement uses TRBV7-9 and TRBJ1-6; D remains unclear. The CDR3 is 14 amino acids. CDR1 and CDR2 (germline): SEHNR, FQNEAQ (reference sequence). The V gene lost 5 bases and the J gene lost 3 bases, with 8 bases spanning the gap.

CDR3 DNA: TGTGCCAGCAGACCCGGGACTAGCGGGAGTTTCAACGAGCAGTACTTC. Amino acid sequence: CASRPGTSGSFNEQYF. This chain links TRBV27 with TRBJ2-7; 14 nucleotides line up with TRBD2. The CDR3 runs to 16 residues. Germline CDR1 MNHEY, CDR2 SMNVEV (reference sequence). V was clipped by 6 bases and J by 5 bases; unmatched bases: 9.

The rearrangement joins TRBV4-2 to TRBJ1-2; D is undetermined. Per the germline V gene, CDR1 is LGHNA and CDR2 is YNFKEQ. The CDR3 length is 15 residues. V gave up 2 bases and J gave up 2 bases, with 12 bases separating them. This chain's CDR3 is CASSQYSRGNYGYTF. CDR3 in DNA: TGTGCCAGCAGCCAATATTCACGGGGAAACTATGGCTACACCTTC.

The V call is TRBV5-6, the J call TRBJ2-2; 9 bases agree with TRBD1. The germline V gene encodes CDR1 SGHDT and CDR2 YYEEEE. This CDR3 comprises 16 residues. The J segment lost 7 bases and the V segment lost 0 bases, leaving 7 bases of the junction unmatched. The CDR3: CASSLAGQGFDGELFF. The DNA of the CDR3 is TGTGCCAGCAGCTTGGCAGGACAGGGGTTCGACGGGGAGCTGTTTTTT.

The rearrangement uses TRBV28 and TRBJ2-7, with 7 bases fitting TRBD1. The CDR3 has 15 amino acids. V lost 5 bases, J lost 2 bases, and 9 bases stayed unmatched. Germline V gives CDR1 MDHEN, CDR2 SYDVKM. The DNA of the CDR3 is TGTGCCAGCAGTAAAGGGACAGTAAAGGCCTACGAGCAGTACTTC. It yields the protein CASSKGTVKAYEQYF.

This sequence joins TRBV28 and TRBJ2-1, with TRBD1 as a possible D gene (6 bases). CDR3 length: 15 amino acids. Germline CDR1 and CDR2: MDHEN and SYDVKM. The V end was cut by 2 bases, the J end by 4 bases, with 12 bases between. The CDR3 bases are TGTGCCAGCAGTTTAGGCCAGGGGCTGTACAATGAGCAGTTCTTC. This encodes CASSLGQGLYNEQFF.

The chain recombines TRBV7-9 with TRBJ1-4; D perhaps matches TRBD1 (6 bases). The ends were cut back, 5 bases at V and 8 bases at J, with 15 bases in the middle. Looked up from germline, CDR1 is SEHNR and CDR2 is FQNEAQ (reference sequence). This CDR3 contains 14 residues. CDR3 amino acids: CASSRDRSGEKLFF. The CDR3 DNA reads as TGTGCCAGCAGCCGCGACAGGAGCGGCGAAAAACTGTTTTTT.

The chain couples TRBV29-1 to TRBJ1-1; the D gene is possibly TRBD1 (6 bases). CDR3 length: 15 amino acids. Trimming pared 2 bases from V and 4 bases from J, leaving 17 bases between. The germline CDR1 and CDR2 sequences are SQVTM and ANQGSEA. The CDR3 spells CSVEQSTGRRTEAFF. The CDR3 DNA reads as TGCAGCGTTGAACAGTCTACAGGGAGACGCACTGAAGCTTTCTTT.

V usage is TRBV27 and J usage is TRBJ2-2, with TRBD1 as a possible D gene (5 bases). Germline lookup yields CDR1 MNHEY and CDR2 SMNVEV (reference sequence). The CDR3 has 14 residues. Trimming cost V 8 bases and J 2 bases, with 12 bases left between them. The CDR3 is CASRLRTNTGELFF. In nucleotides, the CDR3 is TGTGCCAGCCGCCTCAGGACAAACACCGGGGAGCTGTTTTTT.

This chain joins TRBV27 and TRBJ2-7; TRBD1 might be the D (6 bases). V gave up 5 bases and J gave up 1 base, with 12 bases separating them. CDR1 is MNHEY and CDR2 is SMNVEV in the germline V gene (reference sequence). The CDR3 has 14 residues. The CDR3 DNA follows: TGTGCCAGCAGTGTGGGGGACACTTCCTACGAGCAGTACTTC. Its translation: CASSVGDTSYEQYF.

This clone came up once. This chain connects TRBV28 to TRBJ2-2; a possible D gene is TRBD2 (6 bases). The V end was cut by 3 bases, the J end by 5 bases, with 10 bases between. Germline CDR1 is MDHEN and CDR2 is SYDVKM. This CDR3 has 14 amino acids. The CDR3 DNA is TGTGCCAGCAGTTTGGGGGGAAGGACCGGGGAGCTGTTTTTT. This encodes CASSLGGRTGELFF.

The gene calls are TRBV7-9 and TRBJ2-7; TRBD1 agrees at 10 bases. Germline-derived CDR1 and CDR2 are SEHNR and FQNEAQ (reference sequence). This CDR3 contains 13 residues. The junction had 3 bases not matched to a gene; V was cut back by 8 bases and J by 2 bases. The chain's CDR3 is CASRGQGAYEQYF. The CDR3 nucleotides are TGTGCCAGCCGAGGACAGGGGGCCTACGAGCAGTACTTC. Variable domain in full (rest from reference TRBV7-9 and TRBJ2-7): DTGVSQNPRHKITKRGQNVTFRCDPISEHNRLYWYRQTLGQGPEFLTYFQNEAQLEKSRLLSDRFSAERPKGSFSTLEIQRTEQGDSAMYLCASRGQGAYEQYFGPGTRLTVT.